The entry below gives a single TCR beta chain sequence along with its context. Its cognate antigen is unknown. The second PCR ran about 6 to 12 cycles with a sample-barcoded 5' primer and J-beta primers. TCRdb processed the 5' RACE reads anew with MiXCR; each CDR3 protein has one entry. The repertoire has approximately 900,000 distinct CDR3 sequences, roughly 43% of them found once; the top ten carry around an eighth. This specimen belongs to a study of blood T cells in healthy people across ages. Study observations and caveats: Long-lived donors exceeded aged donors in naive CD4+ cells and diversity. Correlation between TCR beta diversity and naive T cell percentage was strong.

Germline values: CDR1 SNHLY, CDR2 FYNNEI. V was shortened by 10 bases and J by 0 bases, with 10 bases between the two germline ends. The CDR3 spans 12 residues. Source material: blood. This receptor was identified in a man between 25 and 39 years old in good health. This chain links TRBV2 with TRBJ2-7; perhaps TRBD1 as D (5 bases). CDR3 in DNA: TGTGCCACAACAGGAAACTCCTACGAGCAGTACTTC. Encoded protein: CATTGNSYEQYF.